The 15 T cell receptor beta chains listed next were all sequenced from one sample in a study of T cell repertoires in cytomegalovirus infection. TCRdb itself ran the reads through MiXCR, one entry per CDR3 protein. The data hold around 270,000 distinct CDR3 sequences, with approximately 8.3% observed a single time. The specimen sequenced was PBMCs. All receptors derive from a human donor in good health (CMV status not recorded). Some clones in this sample may be carry-over from other donors' samples.

This clonotype was observed at least ten times. J is TRBJ2-2 and V is TRBV27, with 7 bases that match TRBD2. Unmatched junction bases numbered 3, after V lost 1 base and J lost 1 base. Germline lookup yields CDR1 MNHEY and CDR2 SMNVEV (reference sequence). The CDR3 has 16 residues. CDR3 residues: CASSLLIAGNTGELFF. CDR3 DNA sequence: TGTGCCAGCAGTTTATTGATAGCGGGGAACACCGGGGAGCTGTTTTTT.

This clonotype was seen a few times. CDR3 sequence reads: CSVRAFGDTQYF. In DNA form, the CDR3 reads TGCAGCGTTAGGGCGTTTGGGGATACGCAGTATTTT. The chain carries TRBV29-1 and TRBJ2-3, with D unresolved. Germline CDR1 SQVTM, CDR2 ANQGSEA. The V and J ends lost 5 bases and 6 bases respectively, with 12 bases between them. The CDR3 runs to 12 residues.

This clonotype was detected ten times or more. The J gene is TRBJ2-3, the V gene TRBV19; the D is unclear. V was cut by 6 bases and J by 1 base, with 17 bases left in between. The CDR3 runs to 16 residues. From germline, CDR1 is LNHDA and CDR2 SQIVND (reference sequence). The CDR3 reads CASSNTLPGGTDTQYF. CDR3 in DNA: TGTGCCAGTAGCAACACCCTGCCCGGAGGCACAGATACGCAGTATTTT.

The V and J genes are TRBV6-6 and TRBJ1-5; TRBD1 matches at 9 bases. CDR1 is MNHNY and CDR2 is SVGAGI in the germline V gene (reference sequence). The CDR3 spans 15 residues. V lost 1 base to trimming and J lost 5 bases; unmatched junction nucleotides: 3. The CDR3 loop reads CASSYLDRGDQPQHF. CDR3 bases: TGTGCCAGCAGTTACTTGGACAGGGGAGATCAGCCCCAGCATTTT.

CDR3 amino acids: CSASRLAGGIQETQYF. The CDR3 DNA is TGCAGTGCCAGCAGACTAGCGGGGGGAATACAAGAGACCCAGTACTTC. The rearrangement joins TRBV20-1 to TRBJ2-5, with 13 bases matching TRBD2. V shed 6 bases, J shed 2 bases, and the junction held 9 bases outside the gene matches. This CDR3 is built from 16 residues. CDR1 is DFQATT and CDR2 is SNEGSKA in the germline V gene (reference sequence).

This clonotype was seen many times. This sequence joins TRBV12-3 or TRBV12-4 and TRBJ1-1; D remains ambiguous. The V gene lost 6 bases and the J gene lost 1 base, with 15 bases spanning the gap. The CDR3 consists of 15 residues. CDR3 residues: CASRISGQPNTEAFF. The CDR3 nucleotides are TGTGCCAGCAGAATTAGCGGGCAGCCGAACACTGAAGCTTTCTTT.

At least ten counts were recorded for this clonotype. The rearrangement uses TRBV7-2 and TRBJ1-1; 7 bases line up with TRBD1. After removal of 3 bases from V and 4 bases from J, the junction contained 5 bases not matched to a gene. The germline V gene has CDR1 SGHTA and CDR2 FQGNSA. This CDR3 has 14 residues. CDR3 region: CASSLRGRGTEAFF. The CDR3 DNA is TGTGCCAGCAGCTTGAGGGGGCGAGGCACTGAAGCTTTCTTT.

V is TRBV18 and J is TRBJ1-1, with 9 positions matching TRBD1. V gave up 7 bases and J gave up 1 base; unmatched junction bases: 7. CDR1 is KGHSH and CDR2 is LQKENI in the germline V gene. CDR3 length: 15 residues. The CDR3: CASFTGQGPNTEAFF. Here the CDR3 DNA reads TGTGCCAGCTTTACCGGACAGGGGCCGAACACTGAAGCTTTCTTT.

Ten or more counts support this clonotype. The gene calls are TRBV7-2 and TRBJ1-6; D gene ambiguous. Germline V gene data show CDR1 as SGHTA and CDR2 as FQGNSA. The CDR3 sequence is 14 residues long. V was clipped by 2 bases and J by 9 bases, with 11 bases between them. This CDR3 is CASSLKGLTSPLHF. The CDR3 bases are TGTGCCAGCAGCTTAAAAGGGTTGACTTCACCCCTCCACTTT.

This clonotype was found many times. The V and J genes are TRBV7-2 and TRBJ1-4; D remains unclear. Germline V lookup: CDR1 SGHTA, CDR2 FQGNSA. The length of the CDR3 is 12 residues. The V end lost 4 bases, the J end lost 8 bases, and 8 bases lay between the germline ends. The CDR3, as DNA: TGTGCCAGCAGCTCCCGCGGGGAAAAACTGTTTTTT. This gives the protein CASSSRGEKLFF. Variable domain in full (rest from reference TRBV7-2 and TRBJ1-4): GAGVSQSPSNKVTEKGKDVELRCDPISGHTALYWYRQSLGQGLEFLIYFQGNSAPDKSGLPSDRFSAERTGGSVSTLTIQRTQQEDSAVYLCASSSRGEKLFFGSGTQLSVL.

This chain uses TRBV4-3 with TRBJ2-6; 10 nucleotides align to TRBD1. This CDR3 has 16 amino acids. CDR1 LGHNA and CDR2 YSLEER come from the germline V gene. After removal of 3 bases from V and 11 bases from J, the junction contained 10 bases not matched to a gene. CDR3 region: CASSQSGTGASDVLTF. The CDR3 nucleotides read TGCGCCAGCAGCCAGTCCGGGACAGGGGCCTCGGACGTCCTGACTTTC.

This clonotype was observed a handful of times. The V call is TRBV7-9, the J call TRBJ2-7; 12 bases map to TRBD1. Germline CDR1 reads SEHNR; CDR2 reads FQNEAQ (reference sequence). The trim removed 2 bases at V and 7 bases at J, leaving 6 bases unmatched. The CDR3 consists of 15 residues. The CDR3 DNA is TGTGCCAGCAGCTTACCGGGACAGGGGGCGCTGGAGCAGTACTTC. Translating gives CASSLPGQGALEQYF.

This clonotype was seen many times. The chain carries TRBV7-2 and TRBJ2-5; 7 nucleotides match TRBD1. The junction had 10 bases not matched to a gene; V was cut back by 5 bases and J by 4 bases. CDR1 SGHTA and CDR2 FQGNSA come from the germline V gene. The CDR3 covers 15 residues. The CDR3 sequence: CASSPGPDRRETQYF. The CDR3 DNA sequence: TGTGCCAGCAGCCCAGGGCCGGACAGGCGAGAGACCCAGTACTTC.

This clonotype has a count of ten or more. This sequence joins TRBV5-3 and TRBJ1-5; D might be TRBD1 (6 bases). TRBV5-3 counts as an open reading frame of uncertain function. This CDR3 contains 17 residues. Trimming removed 8 bases at V and 0 bases at J, with 21 bases between. The CDR3 sequence: CASTQGQNLYSNQPQHF. CDR3 DNA sequence: TGTGCCAGCACCCAAGGACAGAACCTATATAGCAATCAGCCCCAGCATTTT.

This clonotype was detected many times. The genes are TRBV7-2 and TRBJ2-5; 14 bases map to TRBD2. CDR1 and CDR2 from the germline V gene are SGHTA and FQGNSA. This CDR3 has 16 residues. Trimming cost V 5 bases and J 4 bases; bases outside gene matches: 6. Written as DNA, the CDR3 is TGTGCCAGCAGCCCAACGACTAGCGGGGGGGCAGAGACCCAGTACTTC. Amino acid sequence: CASSPTTSGGAETQYF.